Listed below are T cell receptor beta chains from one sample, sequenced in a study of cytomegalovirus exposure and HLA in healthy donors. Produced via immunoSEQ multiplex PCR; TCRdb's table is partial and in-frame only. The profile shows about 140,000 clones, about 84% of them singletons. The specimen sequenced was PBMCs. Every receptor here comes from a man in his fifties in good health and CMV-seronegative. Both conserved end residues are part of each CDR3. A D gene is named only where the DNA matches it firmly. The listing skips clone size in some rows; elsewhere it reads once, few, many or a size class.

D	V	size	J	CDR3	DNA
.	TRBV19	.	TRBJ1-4	CACSTGEGNNEKLFF	TGTGCCTGCTCAACTGGGGAGGGGAATAATGAAAAACTGTTTTTT
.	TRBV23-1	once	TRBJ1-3	CASRATGASGNTIYF	TGCGCCAGCAGGGCGACAGGTGCCTCTGGAAACACCATATATTTT
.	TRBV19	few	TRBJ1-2	CASNGWVSGYGYTF	TGTGCCAGTAATGGGTGGGTGTCGGGCTATGGCTACACCTTC
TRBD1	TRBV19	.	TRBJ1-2	CASSIEGTGVLGYTF	TGTGCCAGTAGTATAGAAGGGACAGGGGTTCTGGGCTACACCTTC
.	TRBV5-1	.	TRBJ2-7	CASSLGANGFSYEQYF	TGCGCCAGCAGCTTGGGCGCTAACGGGTTCTCCTACGAGCAGTACTTC
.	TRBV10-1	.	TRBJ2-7	CASSRGTTQREQYF	TGCGCCAGCAGCCGCGGGACCACTCAGCGGGAGCAGTACTTC
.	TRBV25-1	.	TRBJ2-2	CASSASTGFGELFF	TGTGCCAGCAGTGCCTCAACAGGGTTCGGGGAGCTGTTTTTT
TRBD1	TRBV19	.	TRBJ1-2	CASSPGTGVLNGYTF	TGTGCCAGTAGCCCCGGGACAGGGGTCTTAAATGGCTACACCTTC
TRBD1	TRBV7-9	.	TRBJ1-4	CASSLGIGDRGLFF	TGTGCCAGCAGCTTAGGCATTGGGGACAGGGGCCTGTTTTTT
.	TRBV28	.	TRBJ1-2	CASSSTPTYGYTF	TGTGCCAGCAGTTCGACACCAACCTATGGCTACACCTTC
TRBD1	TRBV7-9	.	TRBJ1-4	CASSLRQGTNEKLFF	TGTGCCAGCAGTCTTAGACAGGGAACTAATGAAAAACTGTTTTTT
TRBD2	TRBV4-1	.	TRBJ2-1	CASSQASLAGERYEQFF	TGCGCCAGCAGCCAAGCCTCCCTAGCGGGAGAAAGATATGAGCAGTTCTTC
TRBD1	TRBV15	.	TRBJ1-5	CATSGTGSRQPQHF	TGTGCCACCAGCGGGACAGGGTCGAGACAGCCCCAGCATTTT
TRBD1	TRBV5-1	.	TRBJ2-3	CASSSRQGASDTQYF	TGCGCCAGCAGCTCTCGACAGGGGGCCTCAGATACGCAGTATTTT
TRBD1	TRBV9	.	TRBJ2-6	CASSVGVWGTGETGANVLTF	TGTGCCAGCAGCGTAGGGGTGTGGGGGACAGGGGAGACTGGGGCCAACGTCCTGACTTTC
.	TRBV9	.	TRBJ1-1	CASSGTPTGNTEAFF	TGTGCCAGCAGCGGAACACCAACAGGGAACACTGAAGCTTTCTTT
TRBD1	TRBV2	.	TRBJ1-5	CASSPGTGEQPQHF	TGTGCCAGCAGTCCCGGGACAGGGGAGCAGCCCCAGCATTTT
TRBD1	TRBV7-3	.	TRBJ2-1	CASSLTGQGTYNEQFF	TGTGCCAGCAGCTTAACTGGACAGGGGACCTACAATGAGCAGTTCTTC
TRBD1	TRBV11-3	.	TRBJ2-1	CASSKGTGSYNEQFF	TGTGCCAGCAGCAAGGGGACAGGCTCCTACAATGAGCAGTTCTTC
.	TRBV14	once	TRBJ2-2	CASSQVARGSGELFF	TGTGCCAGCAGCCAAGTGGCTAGGGGGTCAGGGGAGCTGTTTTTT
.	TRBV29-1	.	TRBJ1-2	CSVEGQGLPQGHGYTF	TGCAGCGTTGAGGGTCAGGGATTGCCCCAAGGGCACGGCTACACCTTC
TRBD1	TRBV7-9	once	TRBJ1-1	CAGSSQTGTGRAFF	TGTGCCGGCAGCTCCCAAACCGGGACAGGGCGAGCTTTCTTT
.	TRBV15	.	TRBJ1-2	CATSSRTGGGYGYTF	TGTGCCACCAGCAGTAGGACCGGTGGAGGCTATGGCTACACCTTC
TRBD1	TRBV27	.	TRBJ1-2	CASSLRQGSYGYTF	TGTGCCAGCAGTTTAAGACAGGGTAGTTATGGCTACACCTTC
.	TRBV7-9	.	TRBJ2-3	CASSRGGLWVDTQYF	TGTGCCAGCAGCCGAGGTGGTTTGTGGGTAGATACGCAGTATTTT
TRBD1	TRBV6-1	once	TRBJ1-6	CASSEQPGQGNSPLHF	TGTGCCAGCAGTGAGCAGCCGGGACAGGGAAATTCACCCCTCCACTTT
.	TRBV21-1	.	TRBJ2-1	CASSKVSGLAGGHEQFF	TGTGCCAGCAGCAAAGTGAGTGGGCTAGCGGGAGGTCACGAGCAGTTCTTC
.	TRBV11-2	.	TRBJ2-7	CASSLGSPPTYEQYF	TGTGCCAGCAGCTTAGGTAGCCCTCCCACCTACGAGCAGTACTTC